These T cell receptor beta chains were read from a single sample in a study of cytomegalovirus exposure and HLA in healthy donors. Sequenced by immunoSEQ multiplex PCR; TCRdb stores in-frame clones only, minus some. The sample holds hundreds of thousands of clones; 75% to 90% are singletons and the top ten take roughly 0.66%. The sample comprised PBMCs. These receptors came from a boy aged 2 to 9 in good health and CMV-seronegative. Both conserved end residues are part of each CDR3. The D gene is left open where the match is weak. The size of a clone is reported for some rows only, either as once, few or many, or as a class for expanded clones.

V gene,CDR3 length,D gene,clone size,J gene,CDR3 DNA,CDR3 protein
TRBV5-4,16,.,.,TRBJ2-1,TGTGCCAGCAGCTTGGCGGGGGCTAGCGGAAACAATGAGCAGTTCTTC,CASSLAGASGNNEQFF
TRBV25-1,15,.,.,TRBJ1-1,TGTGCCAGCAGTGAATCTAAAATTGTTGCCACTGAAGCTTTCTTT,CASSESKIVATEAFF
TRBV30,14,.,.,TRBJ1-3,TGTGCCTGGAAAGGACAGTACTCTGGAAACACCATATATTTT,CAWKGQYSGNTIYF
TRBV2,14,TRBD2,.,TRBJ2-2,TGTGCCAGCGTTCTGGGACTAGCGACCGGGGAGCTGTTTTTT,CASVLGLATGELFF
TRBV7-8,16,.,.,TRBJ2-1,TGTGCCAGCAGCTTCACAGGCCTAAGCTCCTACAATGAGCAGTTCTTC,CASSFTGLSSYNEQFF
TRBV10-2,14,TRBD1,.,TRBJ2-7,TGCGCCAGCAGTCCCGACAGGGGCGGAAGAGAGCAGTACTTC,CASSPDRGGREQYF
TRBV18,16,.,.,TRBJ1-1,TGTGCCAGCTCCGCCTCTTCAGGGTCAGTTGGCACTGAAGCTTTCTTT,CASSASSGSVGTEAFF
TRBV2,13,.,.,TRBJ1-2,TGTGCCAGCAGGGGGGGATCCAACTATGGCTACACCTTC,CASRGGSNYGYTF
TRBV6-5,15,.,.,TRBJ2-7,TGTGCCAGCAGTTACTCCGGGACTCTGTCTTTCGAGCAGTACTTC,CASSYSGTLSFEQYF
TRBV30,13,TRBD1,.,TRBJ1-2,TGTGCCTGGAGTGTGGGGACAGGGGGCGGCTACACCTTC,CAWSVGTGGGYTF
TRBV29-1,16,TRBD1,.,TRBJ1-2,TGCAGCGTTGAACCGACGGCGGCAGGGGGATACTATGGCTACACCTTC,CSVEPTAAGGYYGYTF
TRBV5-5,13,TRBD1,.,TRBJ2-7,TGTGCCAGCAGCTTGGGTACAGGGGACGAGCAGTACTTC,CASSLGTGDEQYF
TRBV11-2,15,TRBD1,.,TRBJ2-7,TGTGCCAGCAGCCAAGGGACAGGGGAACTCTACGAGCAGTACTTC,CASSQGTGELYEQYF
TRBV19,14,.,.,TRBJ1-5,TGTGCCAGTAGTAAACAGGGAAACAATCAGCCCCAGCATTTT,CASSKQGNNQPQHF
TRBV19,12,.,.,TRBJ1-2,TGTGCCAGTAGTAACAGGGAACATGGCTACACCTTC,CASSNREHGYTF
TRBV7-9,15,.,few,TRBJ1-1,TGTGCCAGCAGCTTAGTAGGGGCGAGGAACACTGAAGCTTTCTTT,CASSLVGARNTEAFF
TRBV19,16,TRBD2,.,TRBJ2-3,TGTGCCAGTAGTATAGGGTCTAGCGGTTTGCTGGATACGCAGTATTTT,CASSIGSSGLLDTQYF
TRBV5-4,12,.,.,TRBJ2-1,TGTGCCAGCAGCTTCAATTACAATGAGCAGTTCTTC,CASSFNYNEQFF